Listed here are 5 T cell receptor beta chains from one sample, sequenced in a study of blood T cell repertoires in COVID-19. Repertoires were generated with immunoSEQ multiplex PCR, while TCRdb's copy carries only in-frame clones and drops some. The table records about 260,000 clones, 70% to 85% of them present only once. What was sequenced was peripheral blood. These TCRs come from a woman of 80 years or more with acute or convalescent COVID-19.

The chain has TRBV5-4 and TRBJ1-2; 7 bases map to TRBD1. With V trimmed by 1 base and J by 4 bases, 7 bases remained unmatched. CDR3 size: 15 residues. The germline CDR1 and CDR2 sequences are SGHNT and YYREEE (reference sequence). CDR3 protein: CASSLTKQGSYGYTF. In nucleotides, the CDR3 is TGTGCCAGCAGCTTGACGAAACAGGGGTCCTATGGCTACACCTTC.

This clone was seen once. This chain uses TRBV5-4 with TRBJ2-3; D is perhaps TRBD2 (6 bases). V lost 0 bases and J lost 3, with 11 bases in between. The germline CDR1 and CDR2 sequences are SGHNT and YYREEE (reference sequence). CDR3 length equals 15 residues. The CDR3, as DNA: TGTGCCAGCAGCTTGGCCGGGAGCGGGACAGATACGCAGTATTTT. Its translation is CASSLAGSGTDTQYF.

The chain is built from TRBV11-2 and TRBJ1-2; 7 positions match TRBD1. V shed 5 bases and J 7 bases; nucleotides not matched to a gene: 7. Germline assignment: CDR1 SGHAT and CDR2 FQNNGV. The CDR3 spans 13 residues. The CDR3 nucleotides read TGTGCCAGCAGCCGACAGGGCTTTACTGGCTACACCTTC. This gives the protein CASSRQGFTGYTF.

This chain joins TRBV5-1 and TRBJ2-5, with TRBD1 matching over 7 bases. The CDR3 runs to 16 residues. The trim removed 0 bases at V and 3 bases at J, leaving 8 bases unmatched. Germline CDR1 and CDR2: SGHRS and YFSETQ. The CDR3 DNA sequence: TGCGCCAGCAGCTTGGCAGTACCAGGGGGAAAAGAGACCCAGTACTTC. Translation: CASSLAVPGGKETQYF.

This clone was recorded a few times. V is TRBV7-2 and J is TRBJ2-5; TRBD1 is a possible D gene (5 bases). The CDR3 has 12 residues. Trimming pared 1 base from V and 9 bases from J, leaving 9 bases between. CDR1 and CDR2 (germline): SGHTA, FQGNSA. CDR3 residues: CASSLGGQSQYF. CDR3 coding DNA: TGTGCCAGCAGCTTAGGAGGACAATCCCAGTACTTC.